The rows below give T cell receptor beta chains drawn from one sample of a study of tumor-infiltrating lymphocytes in localized non-small cell lung cancer. Sequenced by immunoSEQ multiplex PCR; TCRdb stores in-frame clones only, minus some. The sample contains 9,500 to 12,000 clones, 84% of which appear only once. Material for sequencing was lung tumor tissue. These receptor sequences come from a human donor with non-small cell lung cancer. Both conserved end residues are trimmed from each CDR3.

>TRBV28
ASSALGAGGRETQY
>TRBV5-1
ASSRGGGRNEKLF
>TRBV19
ASSIALFEGEQY
>TRBV6-1
ASSERDAGLNSPLH
>TRBV7-2
ASSFRDSNQPQH
>TRBV21-1
ASRKYVAIRTEAF
>TRBV9
ASSTDGQETQY
>TRBV7-8
ASSSFGTGYTEAF
>TRBV5-1
ASSSGGQVPGQY
>TRBV5-1
ASSSLAGGYEQY
>TRBV7-9
ASSPSDRSTGELF
>TRBV28
ATYPQGSGETQY
>TRBV6-6
ASSPATGASSYEQY
>TRBV6-1
ASSEAIYGGNQPQH
>TRBV6-1
ASSEEQQGYQPQH
>TRBV25-1
ASSLRGVNTEAF
>TRBV5-6
ASSFTGVEEKLF
>TRBV6-9
ASSQTGELF
>TRBV19
ASSIKSRISGNTIY
>TRBV7-9
ASSSEGQGIYEQY
>TRBV28
ASSFPRGGMNTEAF
>TRBV27
ASRDVHWSFEAF
>TRBV15
ATSFDLRQGSRETQY
>TRBV6-1
ASSGLPMNTEAF
>TRBV19
ASSPHSSYNEQF
>TRBV2
ASSRQGIDGYT
>TRBV7-6
ASSLATTSNTGELF
>TRBV27
ASSGDFSYNEQF
>TRBV30
AWKVGNTEAF
>TRBV6-1
ASSAIQGARGPPLH
>TRBV7-9
ASSSLAGEGTVLT
>TRBV5-1
ASSAGTPTQY
>TRBV2
ASSVSGRAYNEQF
>TRBV19
ASRLNTPAPNEQF
>TRBV5-1
ASSLDDYEQY
>TRBV16
ASSQSANQPQH
>TRBV5-6
ASSLGPGQF
>TRBV4-1
ASSQVLREGYEQY
>TRBV5-4
ASSLGGTGGRVGELF
>TRBV4-2
ASSQDFGSYEQY
>TRBV10-3
AISDGYKGHTGANVLT
>TRBV25-1
ASSELIAGNQETQY
>TRBV9
ASSVTSGGSPGTDTQY
>TRBV5-1
ASSLELGTGQLYEQF
>TRBV19
ASRDNTEAF
>TRBV29-1
SVATNTEAF
>TRBV7-2
ASSFSGGLAKNIQY
>TRBV19
ASKGGGDGEQY
>TRBV7-2
ASRKLNTEAF
>TRBV18
ASSPRVGTQY
>TRBV5-4
ASSSPGQTTYEQY